What follows is one TCR beta chain and its context. Its antigen remains unidentified. Per-nucleotide qualities are absent, and no much larger clonotype sits a single base away. This entry is derived from a study of radiation and T cells in renal cell carcinoma (dated by TCRdb to the early 2020s). General notes on the study: TCR beta sequencing covered 50 to 55 samples in total, comprising some 25 tumors and roughly 27 peripheral blood samples. Across all 55 or so samples, approximately 4,000,000 unique CDR3 nucleotide sequences, encoding 2,658,974 unique CDR3 amino acid sequences, were identified.

Findings and caveats that apply to the study as a whole: Higher TCR clonality was observed in irradiated tumors than in controls, with an average of roughly 54% of the repertoire accounted for by the top 100 clonotypes, compared with roughly 43% in nephrectomy-only tumors. Intratumoral heterogeneity went uncaptured because the only tumor material available was small regions of roughly 1 g. With a single-armed trial design, the study had no way to address how radiation dose or scheduling affects the TCR repertoire. Compared with control tumors, irradiated tumors had a greater number of dominant CDR3 motifs, and these motifs made up a bigger portion of the repertoire.

What this sample's time point label stands for: tumor resected at nephrectomy. The intended sense of this specimen's treatment or condition label: treatment-naive control, cytoreductive nephrectomy. Control tumors were obtained from treatment-naive renal cell carcinoma patients in whom cytoreductive nephrectomy was performed without prior radiation. Renal cell carcinoma with clear cell pathology was present in all patients. The control tumors sequenced for TCR were resected between the early 2010s and the mid-2010s from some 10 males and several females whose median age was around 54 years (range roughly 35 to 85). Tumors were dissociated mechanically, digested with collagenase/hyaluronidase at 37 degrees C, processed in gentleMACS C tubes, and stored in liquid nitrogen. The QIAamp DNA Blood Mini Kit (Qiagen) was used to prepare genomic DNA for TCR sequencing. Only samples passing all quality control checks were included in the analyses.

Following the manufacturer's recommendations, the immunoSEQ kit was used to generate TCR beta libraries from genomic DNA. For library preparation, a first multiplex PCR was performed with proprietary primers, followed by a second PCR in which unique barcodes were added, and bead cleanups were performed after each round. A positive control reaction and a negative control reaction, both provided in the kit, were run with every batch of samples. The final libraries underwent checking on an Agilent 4200 TapeStation D1000 ScreenTape, volumetric pooling, and quantification by qPCR. Sequencing was performed on an Illumina NextSeq500 with a MidOutput 150-cycle cartridge, and 156 Read1 and 15 Index1 cycles were run with kit custom primers. The pooled library was loaded at roughly 1 pM with about 18% PhiX control spiked in. For the original study's pipeline: Vendor-processed data were analyzed in R, and a clonotype was defined as all T cells sharing the same CDR3 nucleotide sequence. In the clone abundance analyses, frequencies were normalized to the 10,000 most abundant clones in each sample. Public T cell clones, which averaged fewer than five per sample, were excluded before analysis. Dominant motifs were analyzed with ImmunoMap using the PAM10 matrix, a gap penalty of 30, and a homology threshold of 0.3, and motifs with a cumulative frequency of at least 0.01 were considered dominant. TCRdb limited this immuneACCESS table to in-frame rearrangements with V and J called. A share of clones is missing; checked studies link under half to unresolved V genes, and the rest is unexplained. D and trimming were read from the DNA, whereas the V and J calls and clone size are those reported in that table. This sample gives about 15,000 clones in total; about two thirds of them show up just once. The ten largest make up 15% to 20% of the sample.

The CDR3 runs 13 amino acids, cysteine and phenylalanine included. The only DNA kept is the CDR3, 39 bases in frame from the first base. From the germline V gene (reference sequence), CDR1 is SEHNR and CDR2 is FQNEAQ. Deletion took 5 bases off V and 9 bases off J, with a span of 14 bases between the germline ends. Sequenced here: tumor tissue, sampled from a patient whose treatment was nephrectomy without radiotherapy. The source of this sequence is a man between 60 and 75 years old with renal cell carcinoma. The sequence links TRBV7-9 to TRBJ1-3, with no D gene named confidently. The CDR3 protein is CASSPTAAPTIYF. Read as DNA, the sequence is TGTGCCAGCAGCCCTACGGCGGCACCCACCATATATTTT.